What follows are 21 T cell receptor beta chains derived from one specimen sequenced in a study of OX40 agonist ivuxolimab in advanced cancers. Clones were sequenced by immunoSEQ multiplex PCR, and TCRdb holds only the in-frame ones, with some missing. The table lists about 99,000 clones, about 96% of them singletons. The starting material was CD4+ or CD8+ T cells sorted from blood, obtained in a trial of the OX40 agonist ivuxolimab. Source of these receptors: an adult with an advanced solid tumor such as melanoma, head and neck, liver or kidney cancer.

As DNA, the CDR3 is TGTGCCAGCAGCTTGACCGAGGGGACAGCGAATGAAAAACTGTTTTTT. This gives the protein CASSLTEGTANEKLFF. The chain carries TRBV7-6 and TRBJ1-4, with 7 bases that match TRBD1. Losses at the gene ends were 3 bases for V and 5 bases for J; bases not matched to a gene: 9. Germline-derived CDR1 and CDR2 are SGHVS and FNYEAQ. The CDR3 covers 16 residues.

J is TRBJ1-1 and V is TRBV4-1, with TRBD1 identical over 7 bases. Losses at the gene ends were 4 bases for V and 0 bases for J; bases not matched to a gene: 2. The germline V gene encodes CDR1 MGHRA and CDR2 YSYEKL. This CDR3 is built from 14 residues. The chain's CDR3 is CASSPTGLNTEAFF. The CDR3 nucleotides are TGCGCCAGCAGCCCGACAGGGTTGAACACTGAAGCTTTCTTT.

V usage is TRBV6-5 and J usage is TRBJ2-1; possibly TRBD1 or TRBD2 for D (5 bases each). The CDR3 is made up of 14 amino acids. Germline V gene data show CDR1 as MNHEY and CDR2 as SVGAGI. V gave up 2 bases and J gave up 8 bases, with 13 bases separating them. This chain's CDR3 is CASSYGDGGYEQFF. In nucleotides, the CDR3 is TGTGCCAGCAGTTACGGGGACGGTGGATATGAGCAGTTCTTC.

This rearrangement joins TRBV21-1 to TRBJ2-2; TRBD2 was called by the table and not checked on the DNA. TRBV21-1 is tagged as a pseudogene. The CDR3 spans 18 residues. The CDR3 DNA reads TGTGCCAGCACCAAAAAGGGGGTAGCGGGGGTAGGCACCGGGGAGCTGTTTTTT. This gives the protein CASTKKGVAGVGTGELFF.

The genes are TRBV25-1 and TRBJ2-7; D not resolved. Germline V gene sequence: CDR1 MGHDK, CDR2 SYGVNS. CDR3 length equals 13 residues. V lost 6 bases and J 4 bases, leaving 13 bases between the germline ends. The CDR3 protein is CASSPGPEYEQYF. The CDR3 DNA reads TGTGCCAGCAGCCCCGGACCAGAGTACGAGCAGTACTTC.

The chain has TRBV4-3 and TRBJ2-5; TRBD1 matches 10 bases. Trimming at V came to 3 bases and at J to 5 bases, leaving 3 bases not matched to a gene. There are 14 residues in the CDR3. Per germline, CDR1 LGHNA and CDR2 YSLEER. CDR3 region: CASSQGQGWETQYF. The CDR3, as DNA: TGCGCCAGCAGCCAGGGACAGGGGTGGGAGACCCAGTACTTC.

A word on this clone: One junction end disagrees with the germline gene, perhaps due to a read error. The CDR3 protein is CASSLADQPQHF. The CDR3 nucleotides read TGTGCCAGCAGTTTAGCTGATCAGCCCCAGCATTTT. The V gene is TRBV7-9, the J gene TRBJ1-5, with no clear D. The CDR3 covers 12 residues. Per germline, CDR1 SEHNR and CDR2 FQNEAQ (reference sequence).

V is TRBV7-9 and J is TRBJ2-2, with TRBD2 identical over 9 bases. The CDR3 length is 17 residues. Per germline, CDR1 SEHNR and CDR2 FQNEAQ (reference sequence). The J segment lost 6 bases and the V segment lost 1 base, leaving 9 bases of the junction unmatched. The CDR3: CASSLDPSGNHPGELFF. As DNA, the CDR3 is TGTGCCAGCAGCTTAGACCCTAGCGGGAACCACCCCGGGGAGCTGTTTTTT.

The genes are TRBV9 and TRBJ2-5; perhaps TRBD1 as D (6 bases). The V gene lost 0 bases and the J gene lost 1 base, with 10 bases spanning the gap. CDR1 SGDLS and CDR2 YYNGEE come from the germline V gene. This CDR3 is 15 amino acids long. CDR3 DNA sequence: TGTGCCAGCAGCGTAGTTGACAGGCCCCAAGAGACCCAGTACTTC. It yields the protein CASSVVDRPQETQYF.

This chain joins TRBV28 and TRBJ2-4; 7 bases are a match to TRBD1. The CDR3 has 14 residues. V gave up 4 bases and J gave up 0 bases; unmatched junction bases: 0. Germline V gives CDR1 MDHEN, CDR2 SYDVKM. CDR3 nucleotides: TGTGCCAGCAGTTACAGGGGAGCCAAAAACATTCAGTACTTC. Protein: CASSYRGAKNIQYF.

V and J are TRBV7-9 and TRBJ2-2, with 11 nucleotides matching TRBD2. The CDR3 has 16 residues. Trimming took 4 bases from V and 7 from J; bases not matched to a gene: 8. CDR1 SEHNR and CDR2 FQNEAQ come from the germline V gene (reference sequence). CDR3 DNA: TGTGCCAGCAGCTCTCTAGCGGGGGGCCGCATCGGGGAGCTGTTTTTT. This translates into CASSSLAGGRIGELFF.

CDR3: CAWSVDSSYEQYF. In nucleotides, the CDR3 is TGTGCCTGGAGTGTTGACAGTAGCTACGAGCAGTACTTC. V usage is TRBV30 and J usage is TRBJ2-7; D is possibly TRBD1 (5 bases). V was trimmed by 0 bases and J by 3 bases, leaving 9 bases between them. The germline CDR1 and CDR2 sequences are GTSNPN and SVGIG (reference sequence). The CDR3 has 13 residues. Based on the CDR3 plus reference TRBV30 and TRBJ2-7, the full variable domain is SQTIHQWPATLVQPVGSPLSLECTVEGTSNPNLYWYRQAAGRGLQLLFYSVGIGQISSEVPQNLSASRPQDRQFILSSKKLLLSDSGFYLCAWSVDSSYEQYFGPGTRLTVT.

CDR3 loop: CASSIGRGVLYEQYF. The CDR3 nucleotides read TGTGCCAGTAGTATAGGCAGGGGGGTCCTCTACGAGCAGTACTTC. The chain combines TRBV19 with TRBJ2-7; TRBD1 is a possible D gene (7 bases). This CDR3 has 15 residues. Germline V lookup: CDR1 LNHDA, CDR2 SQIVND (reference sequence). Trimming stripped 1 base from V and 3 bases from J, with 13 bases between. The variable domain in full, completed from reference TRBV19 and TRBJ2-7, reads DGGITQSPKYLFRKEGQNVTLSCEQNLNHDAMYWYRQDPGQGLRLIYYSQIVNDFQKGDIAEGYSVSREKKESFPLTVTSAQKNPTAFYLCASSIGRGVLYEQYFGPGTRLTVT.

V gene TRBV11-2 combines with J gene TRBJ2-5; TRBD2 aligns across 10 bases. With V trimmed by 4 bases and J by 3 bases, 14 bases remained unmatched. Germline V gives CDR1 SGHAT, CDR2 FQNNGV. The CDR3 is made up of 18 amino acids. The CDR3 region is CASSYSWGAGGLEETQYF. The DNA of the CDR3 is TGTGCCAGCAGCTACTCCTGGGGAGCGGGGGGGCTAGAAGAGACCCAGTACTTC.

The chain links TRBV28 to TRBJ1-1; D unresolved. Trimming pared 2 bases from V and 3 bases from J, leaving 10 bases between. Germline V gene lookup returns CDR1 MDHEN and CDR2 SYDVKM. The CDR3 extends over 14 amino acids. Written as DNA, the CDR3 is TGTGCCAGCAGTTTAAGTAATAGGTACACTGAAGCTTTCTTT. Translation: CASSLSNRYTEAFF. The whole variable domain, remainder taken from reference TRBV28 and TRBJ1-1, is DVKVTQSSRYLVKRTGEKVFLECVQDMDHENMFWYRQDPGLGLRLIYFSYDVKMKEKGDIPEGYSVSREKKERFSLILESASTNQTSMYLCASSLSNRYTEAFFGQGTRLTVV.

The V gene is TRBV25-1, the J gene TRBJ2-3; D unresolved. The V gene lost 1 base and the J gene lost 2 bases, with 4 bases spanning the gap. The CDR3 spans 13 residues. Germline lookup yields CDR1 MGHDK and CDR2 SYGVNS. The CDR3 DNA reads as TGTGCCAGCAGTGAATCTCTCACAGATACGCAGTATTTT. As protein: CASSESLTDTQYF.

The V gene is TRBV6-5, the J gene TRBJ2-3, with D uncertain. The length of the CDR3 is 14 residues. Trimming took off 0 bases at V and 4 bases at J, with 8 bases between the two ends. In germline, CDR1 is MNHEY, CDR2 SVGAGI. The CDR3 DNA reads TGTGCCAGCAGTTACTCGAGGCGAGCAGATACGCAGTATTTT. Its translation is CASSYSRRADTQYF.

The rearrangement joins TRBV11-3 to TRBJ2-2; D call uncertain. This CDR3 contains 12 residues. V lost 5 bases to trimming and J lost 6 bases, with 7 bases between them. Germline V gene sequence: CDR1 SGHNT, CDR2 YENEEA. The CDR3 DNA is TGTGCCAGCAGCCTGAGCCCCGGGGAGCTGTTTTTT. Translating it yields CASSLSPGELFF.

The rearrangement links TRBV19 to TRBJ2-2, with D unresolved. This CDR3 contains 14 residues. V was shortened by 3 bases and J by 2 bases, with 7 bases between the two germline ends. Germline V lookup: CDR1 LNHDA, CDR2 SQIVND (reference sequence). CDR3 in amino acids: CASSMSSNTGELFF. CDR3 sequence (DNA): TGTGCCAGTAGTATGAGCAGCAACACCGGGGAGCTGTTTTTT.

This clone was seen once. The CDR3 loop is CAPRRGIRVRCGYTF. CDR3 nucleotides: TGCGCCCCCAGAAGGGGGATTCGGGTTCGGTGTGGCTACACCTTC. The V gene is TRBV23-1, the J gene TRBJ1-2; possibly TRBD1 for D (6 bases). TRBV23-1 is filed as an ORF, its function uncertain. The CDR3 sequence is 15 residues long. V lost 11 bases and J lost 7, with 26 bases in between.

The J gene is TRBJ2-1, the V gene TRBV29-1, with TRBD1 identical over 11 bases. Germline loops: CDR1 SQVTM, CDR2 ANQGSEA. The J segment lost 8 bases and the V segment lost 7 bases, leaving 16 bases of the junction unmatched. The CDR3 is 16 residues long. The CDR3 spells CSGGRTGGVRFDEQFF. CDR3 sequence (DNA): TGCAGCGGCGGCCGGACAGGGGGCGTCAGGTTCGATGAGCAGTTCTTC.